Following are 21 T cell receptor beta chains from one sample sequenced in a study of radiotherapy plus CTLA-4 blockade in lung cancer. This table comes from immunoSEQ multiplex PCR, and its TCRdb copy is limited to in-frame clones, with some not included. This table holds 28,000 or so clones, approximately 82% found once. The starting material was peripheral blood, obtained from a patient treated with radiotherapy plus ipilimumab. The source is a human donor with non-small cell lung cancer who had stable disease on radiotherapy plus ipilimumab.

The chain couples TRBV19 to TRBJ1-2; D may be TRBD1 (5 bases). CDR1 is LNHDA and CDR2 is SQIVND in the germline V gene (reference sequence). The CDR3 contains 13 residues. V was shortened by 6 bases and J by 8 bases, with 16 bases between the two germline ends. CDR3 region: CASSYPGKRGYTF. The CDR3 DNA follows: TGTGCCAGTAGCTACCCAGGGAAGAGGGGCTACACCTTC.

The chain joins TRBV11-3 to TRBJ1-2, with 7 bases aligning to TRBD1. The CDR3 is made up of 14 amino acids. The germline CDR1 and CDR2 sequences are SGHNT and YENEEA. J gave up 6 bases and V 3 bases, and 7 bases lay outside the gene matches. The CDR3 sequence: CASSLGTASNGYTF. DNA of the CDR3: TGTGCCAGCAGCTTGGGGACAGCATCGAATGGCTACACCTTC.

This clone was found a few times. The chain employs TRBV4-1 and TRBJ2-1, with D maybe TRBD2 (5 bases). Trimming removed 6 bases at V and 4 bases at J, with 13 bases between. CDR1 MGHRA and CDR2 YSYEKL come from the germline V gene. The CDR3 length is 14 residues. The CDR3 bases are TGCGCCAGCAGTCGAGCCGGACTTTACAATGAGCAGTTCTTC. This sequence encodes CASSRAGLYNEQFF.

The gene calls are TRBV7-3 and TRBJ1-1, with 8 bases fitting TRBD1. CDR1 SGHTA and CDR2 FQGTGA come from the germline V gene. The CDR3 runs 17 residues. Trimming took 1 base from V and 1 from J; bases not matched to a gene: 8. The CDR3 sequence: CASSLNGQGLWNTEAFF. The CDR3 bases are TGTGCCAGCAGCTTAAATGGACAGGGTCTTTGGAACACTGAAGCTTTCTTT. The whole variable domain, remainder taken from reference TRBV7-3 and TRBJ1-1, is GAGVSQTPSNKVTEKGKYVELRCDPISGHTALYWYRQSLGQGPEFLIYFQGTGAADDSGLPNDRFFAVRPEGSVSTLKIQRTERGDSAVYLCASSLNGQGLWNTEAFFGQGTRLTVV.

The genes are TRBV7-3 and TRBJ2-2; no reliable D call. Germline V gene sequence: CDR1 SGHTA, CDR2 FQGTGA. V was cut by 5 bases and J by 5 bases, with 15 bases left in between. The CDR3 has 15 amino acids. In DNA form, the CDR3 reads TGTGCCAGCAGCGCTGTGGCAGGAATGACCGGGGAGCTGTTTTTT. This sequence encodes CASSAVAGMTGELFF.

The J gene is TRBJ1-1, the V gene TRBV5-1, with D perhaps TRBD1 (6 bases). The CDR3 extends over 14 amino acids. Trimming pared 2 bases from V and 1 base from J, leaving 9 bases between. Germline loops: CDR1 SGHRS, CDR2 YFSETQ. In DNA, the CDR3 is TGCGCCAGCAGCTTCGGGGGGCAGAACACTGAAGCTTTCTTT. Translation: CASSFGGQNTEAFF. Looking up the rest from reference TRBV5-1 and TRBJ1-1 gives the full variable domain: KAGVTQTPRYLIKTRGQQVTLSCSPISGHRSVSWYQQTPGQGLQFLFEYFSETQRNKGNFPGRFSGRQFSNSRSEMNVSTLELGDSALYLCASSFGGQNTEAFFGQGTRLTVV.

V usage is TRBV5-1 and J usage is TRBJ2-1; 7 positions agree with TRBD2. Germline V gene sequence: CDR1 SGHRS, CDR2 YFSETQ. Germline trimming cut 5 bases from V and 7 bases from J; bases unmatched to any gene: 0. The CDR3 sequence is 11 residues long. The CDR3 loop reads CASSSGNEQFF. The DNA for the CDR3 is TGCGCCAGCAGTAGCGGGAATGAGCAGTTCTTC. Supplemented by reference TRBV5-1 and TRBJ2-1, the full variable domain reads KAGVTQTPRYLIKTRGQQVTLSCSPISGHRSVSWYQQTPGQGLQFLFEYFSETQRNKGNFPGRFSGRQFSNSRSEMNVSTLELGDSALYLCASSSGNEQFFGPGTRLTVL.

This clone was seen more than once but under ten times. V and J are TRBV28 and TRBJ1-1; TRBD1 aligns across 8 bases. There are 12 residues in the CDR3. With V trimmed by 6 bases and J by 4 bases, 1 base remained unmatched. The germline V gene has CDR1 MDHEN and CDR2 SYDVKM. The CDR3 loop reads CASRTGGTEAFF. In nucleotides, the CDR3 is TGTGCCAGCAGAACAGGGGGCACTGAAGCTTTCTTT.

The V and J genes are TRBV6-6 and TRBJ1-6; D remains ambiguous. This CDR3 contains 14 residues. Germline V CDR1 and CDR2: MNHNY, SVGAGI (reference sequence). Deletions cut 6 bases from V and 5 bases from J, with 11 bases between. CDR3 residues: CASRTYTDNSPLHF. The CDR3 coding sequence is TGTGCCAGCAGAACTTACACTGATAATTCACCCCTCCACTTT.

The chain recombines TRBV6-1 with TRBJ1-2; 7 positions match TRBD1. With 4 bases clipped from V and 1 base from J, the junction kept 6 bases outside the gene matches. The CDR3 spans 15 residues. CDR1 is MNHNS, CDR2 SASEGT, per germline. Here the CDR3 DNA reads TGTGCCAGCAGTGCCCCAGGGGGGAATAACTATGGCTACACCTTC. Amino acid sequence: CASSAPGGNNYGYTF.

CDR3 in DNA: TGTGCCAGCAGTTACCAGGCCACTTACACTGAAGCTTTCTTT. This encodes CASSYQATYTEAFF. The chain recombines TRBV6-5 with TRBJ1-1; D remains ambiguous. This CDR3 is 14 amino acids long. V was trimmed by 2 bases and J by 3 bases, leaving 10 bases between them. The germline CDR1 and CDR2 sequences are MNHEY and SVGAGI.

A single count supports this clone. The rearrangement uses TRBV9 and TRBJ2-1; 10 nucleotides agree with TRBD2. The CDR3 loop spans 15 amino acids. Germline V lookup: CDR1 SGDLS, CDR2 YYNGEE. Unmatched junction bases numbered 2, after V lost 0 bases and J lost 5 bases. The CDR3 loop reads CASSVERGGHNEQFF. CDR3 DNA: TGTGCCAGCAGCGTAGAGCGGGGGGGCCACAATGAGCAGTTCTTC.

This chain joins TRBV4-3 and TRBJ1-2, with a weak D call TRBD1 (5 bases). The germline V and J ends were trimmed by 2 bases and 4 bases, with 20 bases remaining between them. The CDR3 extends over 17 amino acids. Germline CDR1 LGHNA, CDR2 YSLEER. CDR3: CASSQSITGAQGYGYTF. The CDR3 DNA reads TGCGCCAGCAGCCAATCCATCACCGGGGCCCAAGGCTATGGCTACACCTTC.

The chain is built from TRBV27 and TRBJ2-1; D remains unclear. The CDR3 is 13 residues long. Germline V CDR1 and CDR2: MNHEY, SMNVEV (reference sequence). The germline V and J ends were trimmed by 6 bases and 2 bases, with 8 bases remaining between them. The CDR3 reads CASSRPPYNEQFF. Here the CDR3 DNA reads TGTGCCAGCAGCAGGCCCCCCTACAATGAGCAGTTCTTC.

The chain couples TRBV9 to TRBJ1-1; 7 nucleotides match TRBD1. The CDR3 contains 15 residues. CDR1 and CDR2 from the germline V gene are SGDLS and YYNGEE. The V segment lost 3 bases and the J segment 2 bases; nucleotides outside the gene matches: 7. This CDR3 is CASSAWTGPNTEAFF. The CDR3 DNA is TGTGCCAGCAGCGCATGGACAGGCCCTAACACTGAAGCTTTCTTT.

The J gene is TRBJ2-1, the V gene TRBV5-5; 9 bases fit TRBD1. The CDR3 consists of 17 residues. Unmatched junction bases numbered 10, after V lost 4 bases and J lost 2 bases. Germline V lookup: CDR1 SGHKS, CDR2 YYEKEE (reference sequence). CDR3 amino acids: CASSLSPGQGAYNEQFF. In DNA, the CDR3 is TGTGCCAGCAGCCTGAGTCCGGGACAGGGCGCCTACAATGAGCAGTTCTTC.

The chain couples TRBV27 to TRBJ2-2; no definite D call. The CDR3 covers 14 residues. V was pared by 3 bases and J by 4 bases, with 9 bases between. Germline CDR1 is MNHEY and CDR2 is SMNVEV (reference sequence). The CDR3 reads CASSFPTTTGELFF. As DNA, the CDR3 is TGTGCCAGCAGTTTCCCAACAACCACCGGGGAGCTGTTTTTT.

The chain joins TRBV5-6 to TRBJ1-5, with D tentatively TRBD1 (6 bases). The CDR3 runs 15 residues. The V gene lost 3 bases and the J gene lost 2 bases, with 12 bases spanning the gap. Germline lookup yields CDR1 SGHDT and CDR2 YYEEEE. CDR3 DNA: TGTGCCAGCAGCTCCGGACGACAGGGCAATCAGCCCCAGCATTTT. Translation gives CASSSGRQGNQPQHF.

CDR3 sequence: CAISESPSGGANEQFF. The CDR3 DNA reads as TGTGCCATCAGTGAGTCCCCTAGCGGGGGGGCAAATGAGCAGTTCTTC. The V and J genes are TRBV10-3 and TRBJ2-1; TRBD2 aligns across 12 bases. There are 16 residues in the CDR3. The V gene's germline CDR1 is ENHRY and CDR2 SYGVKD. V shed 0 bases, J shed 7 bases, and the junction held 4 bases outside the gene matches.

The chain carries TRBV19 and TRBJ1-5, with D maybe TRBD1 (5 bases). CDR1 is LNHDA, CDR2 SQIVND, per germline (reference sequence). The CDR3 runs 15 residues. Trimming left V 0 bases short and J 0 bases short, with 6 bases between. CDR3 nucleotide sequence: TGTGCCAGTAGTATAGACAGGGTTAGCAATCAGCCCCAGCATTTT. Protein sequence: CASSIDRVSNQPQHF.

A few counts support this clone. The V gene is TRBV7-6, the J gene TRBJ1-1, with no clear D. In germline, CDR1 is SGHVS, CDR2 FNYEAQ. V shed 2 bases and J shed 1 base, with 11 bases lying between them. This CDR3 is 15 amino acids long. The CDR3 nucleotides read TGTGCCAGCAGCTTACCCTACCGGGGGAACACTGAAGCTTTCTTT. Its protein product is CASSLPYRGNTEAFF.